These T cell receptor beta chains were read from a single sample in a study of OX40 agonist ivuxolimab in advanced cancers. Here immunoSEQ multiplex PCR was the method, and the copy in TCRdb shows in-frame clones only, minus some. The table has about 48,000 clones, around 86% seen once. Sequencing used CD4+ or CD8+ T cells sorted from blood, obtained in a trial of the OX40 agonist ivuxolimab. The receptors originated from an adult with an advanced solid tumor such as melanoma, head and neck, liver or kidney cancer. CDR3s include the opening cysteine and the closing phenylalanine or tryptophan. The order of the fields is J gene, D gene, clone size, V gene, CDR3 protein, CDR3 DNA. A D gene is named only where the DNA matches it firmly. Clone size, where shown, is once, few, many, or a class for clones that have expanded.

J: TRBJ2-7
D: -
size: -
V: TRBV7-9
CDR3: CASSLAGSVEQYF
DNA: TGTGCCAGCAGCTTGGCAGGGTCCGTCGAGCAGTACTTC

J: TRBJ1-4
D: TRBD1
size: -
V: TRBV4-3
CDR3: CASSQAQFSGTGVEEKLFF
DNA: TGCGCCAGCAGCCAAGCTCAATTTTCCGGGACAGGGGTAGAGGAAAAACTGTTTTTT

J: TRBJ1-4
D: -
size: -
V: TRBV5-1
CDR3: CASSTGWGSGDEKLFF
DNA: TGCGCCAGCAGCACCGGGTGGGGATCAGGGGATGAAAAACTGTTTTTT

J: TRBJ2-1
D: -
size: -
V: TRBV5-6
CDR3: CASSSGPPRVGEQFF
DNA: TGTGCCAGCAGCTCGGGGCCCCCGCGGGTGGGTGAGCAGTTCTTC

J: TRBJ2-6
D: TRBD2
size: -
V: TRBV18
CDR3: CASSPWEGSGANVLTF
DNA: TGTGCCAGCTCACCATGGGAGGGCTCTGGGGCCAACGTCCTGACTTTC

J: TRBJ1-5
D: -
size: -
V: TRBV18
CDR3: CASSPVTDQPQHF
DNA: TGTGCCAGCTCACCAGTGACAGATCAGCCCCAGCATTTT

J: TRBJ1-4
D: -
size: -
V: TRBV19
CDR3: CASSIEAAATNEKLFF
DNA: TGTGCCAGTAGTATAGAAGCGGCAGCAACTAATGAAAAACTGTTTTTT

J: TRBJ2-7
D: -
size: -
V: TRBV18
CDR3: CASSLQDSYEQYF
DNA: TGTGCCAGCTCCTTACAGGACTCCTACGAGCAGTACTTC

J: TRBJ1-5
D: -
size: few
V: TRBV14
CDR3: CASSQDLGPQHF
DNA: TGTGCCAGCAGCCAAGATCTAGGGCCCCAGCATTTT

J: TRBJ2-3
D: -
size: -
V: TRBV6-6
CDR3: CASSSTLGTQYF
DNA: TGTGCCAGCAGTTCCACCTTAGGTACGCAGTATTTT

J: TRBJ2-7
D: -
size: -
V: TRBV4-2
CDR3: CASSQDWGEQYF
DNA: TGTGCCAGCAGCCAAGATTGGGGCGAGCAGTACTTC

J: TRBJ2-1
D: -
size: few
V: TRBV30
CDR3: CAWKGFGEQFF
DNA: TGTGCCTGGAAAGGGTTCGGTGAGCAGTTCTTC

J: TRBJ1-1
D: -
size: -
V: TRBV10-3
CDR3: CAITPTLNMNTEAFF
DNA: TGTGCCATCACCCCGACTCTTAACATGAACACTGAAGCTTTCTTT

J: TRBJ2-1
D: TRBD1
size: -
V: TRBV6-1
CDR3: CASSGQGAQNEQFF
DNA: TGTGCCAGCAGCGGACAGGGGGCGCAGAATGAGCAGTTCTTC

J: TRBJ2-2
D: TRBD2
size: -
V: TRBV6-4
CDR3: CASSDPPTGGLSGELFF
DNA: TGTGCCAGCAGTGACCCCCCAACGGGGGGGCTGTCCGGGGAGCTGTTTTTT

J: TRBJ1-5
D: -
size: -
V: TRBV18
CDR3: CASSSTGKRRGNQPQHF
DNA: TGTGCCAGCTCTAGTACAGGGAAGAGGAGAGGCAATCAGCCCCAGCATTTT

J: TRBJ1-2
D: TRBD1
size: -
V: TRBV2
CDR3: CASRTTGQGAYGYTF
DNA: TGTGCCAGCAGGACGACGGGACAGGGGGCCTATGGCTACACCTTC

J: TRBJ2-6
D: -
size: -
V: TRBV19
CDR3: CASSMREAGANVLTF
DNA: TGTGCCAGTAGTATGAGGGAGGCTGGGGCCAACGTCCTGACTTTC

J: TRBJ1-4
D: TRBD1
size: -
V: TRBV6-5
CDR3: CASSYSRTGGEKLFF
DNA: TGTGCCAGCAGTTACTCGAGGACAGGGGGTGAAAAACTGTTTTTT

J: TRBJ1-1
D: -
size: -
V: TRBV7-3
CDR3: CASSPAGGGVNTEAFF
DNA: TGTGCCAGCAGCCCCGCCGGGGGAGGGGTGAACACTGAAGCTTTCTTT

J: TRBJ2-7
D: TRBD2
size: -
V: TRBV6-1
CDR3: CASTGERGTYEQYF
DNA: TGTGCCAGCACGGGGGAGCGGGGGACCTACGAGCAGTACTTC

J: TRBJ1-1
D: -
size: -
V: TRBV19
CDR3: CASSISGNTEAFF
DNA: TGTGCCAGTAGTATCTCTGGGAACACTGAAGCTTTCTTT

J: TRBJ2-2
D: -
size: -
V: TRBV23-1
CDR3: CASSQSRRETSIFSECANTGELFF
DNA: TGCGCCAGCAGTCAATCGAGGCGGGAAACGTCTATTTTCTCGGAGTGCGCGAACACCGGGGAGCTGTTTTTT

J: TRBJ1-5
D: -
size: -
V: TRBV6-6
CDR3: CASSPGQWSNQPQHF
DNA: TGTGCCAGCAGCCCTGGACAGTGGAGCAATCAGCCCCAGCATTTT

J: TRBJ2-1
D: -
size: few
V: TRBV7-2
CDR3: CASSLGASYYNEQFF
DNA: TGTGCCAGCAGCTTAGGGGCCAGTTACTACAATGAGCAGTTCTTC

J: TRBJ1-2
D: -
size: -
V: TRBV7-6
CDR3: CASSSGTAGSGYTF
DNA: TGTGCCAGCAGCTCAGGGACGGCTGGGAGCGGCTACACCTTC

J: TRBJ1-1
D: -
size: once
V: TRBV19
CDR3: CASSIESGIPGRRVGEAFF
DNA: TGTGCCAGTAGTATAGAATCCGGGATACCGGGACGGAGGGTCGGAGAAGCTTTCTTT

J: TRBJ2-7
D: TRBD1
size: -
V: TRBV7-2
CDR3: CASRSGTGVYEQYF
DNA: TGTGCCAGCAGATCCGGGACAGGTGTCTACGAGCAGTACTTC

J: TRBJ2-5
D: TRBD1
size: once
V: TRBV18
CDR3: CASSPLEYRGETQYF
DNA: TGTGCCAGCTCACCACTCGAATACAGGGGAGAGACCCAGTACTTC

J: TRBJ1-2
D: TRBD1
size: -
V: TRBV19
CDR3: CASSPGGRGGYTF
DNA: TGTGCCAGTAGTCCAGGGGGCCGCGGTGGCTACACCTTC

J: TRBJ1-5
D: -
size: -
V: TRBV2
CDR3: CASSESDSNQPQHF
DNA: TGTGCCAGCAGTGAGTCCGATAGCAATCAGCCCCAGCATTTT

J: TRBJ2-1
D: TRBD2
size: once
V: TRBV27
CDR3: CASSPRGSGSLYNEQFF
DNA: TGTGCCAGCAGTCCCCGTGGTAGCGGGAGCCTCTACAATGAGCAGTTCTTC

J: TRBJ2-1
D: -
size: -
V: TRBV5-4
CDR3: CASSPDRPTYNEQFF
DNA: TGTGCCAGCAGCCCCGACAGGCCCACCTACAATGAGCAGTTCTTC

J: TRBJ2-5
D: -
size: -
V: TRBV7-9
CDR3: CASSLIGTFEETQYF
DNA: TGTGCCAGCAGCTTAATTGGAACTTTCGAAGAGACCCAGTACTTC

J: TRBJ2-7
D: -
size: -
V: TRBV5-6
CDR3: CASSLGASYEQYF
DNA: TGTGCCAGCAGCTTGGGCGCGTCCTACGAGCAGTACTTC

J: TRBJ2-3
D: -
size: -
V: TRBV15
CDR3: CATSREAGPDTQYF
DNA: TGTGCCACCAGCAGAGAGGCGGGCCCAGATACGCAGTATTTT

J: TRBJ2-5
D: -
size: -
V: TRBV28
CDR3: CASSSPSSLGETQYF
DNA: TGTGCCAGCAGTTCCCCCTCCAGCCTTGGAGAGACCCAGTACTTC

J: TRBJ1-2
D: -
size: medium-sized
V: TRBV2
CDR3: CASRDRYGYTF
DNA: TGTGCCAGCAGGGACAGATATGGCTACACCTTC

J: TRBJ2-1
D: -
size: once
V: TRBV2
CDR3: CASRMMGSYNEQFF
DNA: TGTGCCAGCAGGATGATGGGGTCCTACAATGAGCAGTTCTTC

J: TRBJ1-4
D: -
size: -
V: TRBV2
CDR3: CASRASGPGEKLFF
DNA: TGTGCCAGCAGAGCGTCAGGGCCTGGTGAAAAACTGTTTTTT

J: TRBJ2-2
D: -
size: once
V: TRBV29-1
CDR3: CSVTRAQAGELFF
DNA: TGCAGCGTTACGAGGGCGCAGGCCGGGGAGCTGTTTTTT

J: TRBJ1-1
D: TRBD1
size: few
V: TRBV4-2
CDR3: CASSQDSGTGVMNTEAFF
DNA: TGTGCCAGCAGCCAAGATTCCGGGACAGGGGTCATGAACACTGAAGCTTTCTTT

J: TRBJ2-1
D: -
size: -
V: TRBV5-1
CDR3: CASTGELAPFF
DNA: TGCGCCAGCACCGGGGAGCTAGCTCCGTTCTTC

J: TRBJ2-7
D: -
size: -
V: TRBV4-1
CDR3: CASSHAPDDEQYF
DNA: TGCGCCAGCAGCCATGCCCCGGACGACGAGCAGTACTTC

J: TRBJ1-2
D: TRBD1
size: -
V: TRBV29-1
CDR3: CSVRQGRGGYTF
DNA: TGCAGCGTTCGACAGGGGAGGGGCGGCTACACCTTC

J: TRBJ2-7
D: -
size: -
V: TRBV9
CDR3: CASSSRSGNGEQYF
DNA: TGTGCCAGCAGCTCCCGGTCTGGGAATGGCGAGCAGTACTTC

J: TRBJ2-3
D: TRBD2
size: once
V: TRBV9
CDR3: CASSVAGLAGGGTDTQYF
DNA: TGTGCCAGCAGCGTAGCTGGACTAGCGGGAGGGGGGACAGATACGCAGTATTTT

J: TRBJ2-2
D: -
size: -
V: TRBV6-4
CDR3: CASSDVYGGELFF
DNA: TGTGCCAGCAGTGACGTGTATGGCGGGGAGCTGTTTTTT

J: TRBJ2-7
D: -
size: -
V: TRBV19
CDR3: CASSIDRFSYEQYF
DNA: TGTGCCAGTAGTATAGACAGGTTCTCCTACGAGCAGTACTTC

J: TRBJ2-1
D: TRBD2
size: -
V: TRBV7-2
CDR3: CASSPRTSDYNEQFF
DNA: TGTGCCAGCAGCCCTAGGACTAGCGACTACAATGAGCAGTTCTTC

J: TRBJ1-1
D: -
size: -
V: TRBV11-2
CDR3: CASSLLRTVEAFF
DNA: TGTGCCAGCAGCTTACTACGTACAGTTGAAGCTTTCTTT

J: TRBJ2-7
D: TRBD2
size: -
V: TRBV18
CDR3: CASSPERASGREQYF
DNA: TGTGCCAGCTCACCAGAGAGGGCTAGCGGGAGGGAGCAGTACTTC

J: TRBJ1-2
D: -
size: -
V: TRBV2
CDR3: CASSPGRGRGYGYTF
DNA: TGTGCCAGCAGTCCTGGACGAGGCCGCGGCTATGGCTACACCTTC

J: TRBJ2-1
D: -
size: -
V: TRBV7-9
CDR3: CASSSKRRLDSYNEQFF
DNA: TGTGCCAGCAGCTCAAAGCGTAGACTAGACTCCTACAATGAGCAGTTCTTC

J: TRBJ1-3
D: -
size: few
V: TRBV12-5
CDR3: CASGPWGTLREGNTIYF
DNA: TGTGCTAGTGGTCCGTGGGGCACGCTTCGGGAGGGAAACACCATATATTTT

J: TRBJ2-5
D: TRBD2
size: -
V: TRBV6-4
CDR3: CASSDRLAGGRTVETQYF
DNA: TGTGCCAGCAGTGACCGGCTAGCGGGGGGGCGAACTGTAGAGACCCAGTACTTC

J: TRBJ1-6
D: TRBD1
size: -
V: TRBV6-1
CDR3: CASSARGQGSPLHF
DNA: TGTGCCAGCAGTGCCAGGGGGCAGGGATCACCCCTCCACTTT

J: TRBJ2-3
D: -
size: -
V: TRBV6-1
CDR3: CASRREGSGDTQYF
DNA: TGTGCCAGCAGAAGGGAAGGGTCCGGAGATACGCAGTATTTT

J: TRBJ2-2
D: -
size: -
V: TRBV18
CDR3: CASSPPRANTGELFF
DNA: TGTGCCAGCTCACCACCGCGGGCGAACACCGGGGAGCTGTTTTTT

J: TRBJ1-5
D: TRBD1
size: few
V: TRBV19
CDR3: CASSSGTGGLISNQPQHF
DNA: TGTGCCAGTAGTTCTGGGACAGGGGGGCTTATCAGCAATCAGCCCCAGCATTTT